This TCR beta chain stems from a study of blood T cell repertoires in COVID-19. Across the study: Sites across the United States, Italy and Spain contributed samples from acute and convalescent COVID-19.

Per the original data handling: Counts of nucleated cells, estimated from reference gene primer amplification, were obtained. This table comes from immunoSEQ multiplex PCR, and its TCRdb copy is limited to in-frame clones, with some not included. V and J calls and clone size are as listed in that table; D and trimming were resolved from the DNA. Of tens of thousands of clones listed, roughly 86% are singletons. The germline CDR1 and CDR2 sequences are MDHEN and SYDVKM. The CDR3 is 16 amino acids. With 4 bases removed from V and 3 bases from J, the gap between germline ends came to 18 bases. The rearrangement joins TRBV28 to TRBJ1-1; D possibly corresponds to TRBD1 (6 bases). What was sequenced was peripheral blood. The sequence was obtained from a man aged 55 to 70 with active or convalescent COVID-19. CDR3 sequence reads: CASSSPSKAGDTEAFF. CDR3 coding DNA: TGTGCCAGCAGTTCCCCGTCCAAGGCAGGGGACACTGAAGCTTTCTTT.